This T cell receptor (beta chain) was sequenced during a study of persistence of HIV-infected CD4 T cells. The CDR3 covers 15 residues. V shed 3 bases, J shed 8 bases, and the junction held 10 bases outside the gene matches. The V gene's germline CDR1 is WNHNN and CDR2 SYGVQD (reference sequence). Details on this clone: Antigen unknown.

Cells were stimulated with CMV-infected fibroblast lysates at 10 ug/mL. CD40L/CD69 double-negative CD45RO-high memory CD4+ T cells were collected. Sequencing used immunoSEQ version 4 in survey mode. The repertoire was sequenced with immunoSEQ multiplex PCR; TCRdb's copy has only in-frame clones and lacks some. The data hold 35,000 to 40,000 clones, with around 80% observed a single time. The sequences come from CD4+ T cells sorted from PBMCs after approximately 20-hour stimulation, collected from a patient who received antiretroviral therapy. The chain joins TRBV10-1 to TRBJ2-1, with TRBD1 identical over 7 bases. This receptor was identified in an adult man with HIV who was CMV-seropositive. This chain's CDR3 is CASSESRGRSDEQFF. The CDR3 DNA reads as TGCGCCAGCAGTGAATCGAGGGGGCGCAGCGATGAGCAGTTCTTC.